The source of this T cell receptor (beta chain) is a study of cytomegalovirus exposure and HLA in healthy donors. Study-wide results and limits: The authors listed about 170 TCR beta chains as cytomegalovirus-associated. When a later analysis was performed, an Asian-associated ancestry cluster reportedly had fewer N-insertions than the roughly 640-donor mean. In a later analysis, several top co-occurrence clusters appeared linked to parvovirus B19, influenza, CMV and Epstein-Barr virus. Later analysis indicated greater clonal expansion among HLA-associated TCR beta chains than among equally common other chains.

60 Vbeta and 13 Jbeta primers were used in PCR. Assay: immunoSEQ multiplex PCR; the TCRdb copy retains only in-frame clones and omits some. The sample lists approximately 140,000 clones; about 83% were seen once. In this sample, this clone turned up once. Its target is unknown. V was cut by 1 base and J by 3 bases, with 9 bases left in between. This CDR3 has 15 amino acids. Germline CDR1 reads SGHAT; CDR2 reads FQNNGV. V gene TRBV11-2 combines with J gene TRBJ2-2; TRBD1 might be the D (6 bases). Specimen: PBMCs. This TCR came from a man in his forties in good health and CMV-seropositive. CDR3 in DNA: TGTGCCAGCAGCTTAGGGACAGTCTACACCGGGGAGCTGTTTTTT. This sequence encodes CASSLGTVYTGELFF.